This T cell receptor (beta chain) is from a study of cytomegalovirus exposure and HLA in healthy donors. Study-wide points: The productive fraction for most TCR beta V segments was about 87% or about 30% in an earlier analysis. Later genetic work tied a missense DCLRE1C variant to beta-chain V and J trimming. Around 160 TCR beta chains were listed as cytomegalovirus-associated. The only immune exposure information that was available was CMV serostatus.

It was with 60 Vbeta and 13 Jbeta primers that the PCR ran. Profiled with immunoSEQ multiplex PCR; TCRdb holds only in-frame clones, not every one. The table lists 100,000 to 150,000 clones, roughly 74% of them singletons. This clone was observed a handful of times. Its antigen is not known. This clonotype was obtained from a man aged 35 to 55 in good health and CMV-seronegative. Sequencing was done on a sample of PBMCs.

CDR3 sequence: CSVGDSLIGYGYTF. CDR3 coding DNA: TGCAGCGTTGGGGACAGCTTGATCGGGTATGGCTACACCTTC. The chain is built from TRBV29-1 and TRBJ1-2; 7 bases are shared with TRBD1. After removal of 4 bases from V and 5 bases from J, the junction contained 10 bases not matched to a gene. This CDR3 is built from 14 residues. CDR1 SQVTM and CDR2 ANQGSEA come from the germline V gene.